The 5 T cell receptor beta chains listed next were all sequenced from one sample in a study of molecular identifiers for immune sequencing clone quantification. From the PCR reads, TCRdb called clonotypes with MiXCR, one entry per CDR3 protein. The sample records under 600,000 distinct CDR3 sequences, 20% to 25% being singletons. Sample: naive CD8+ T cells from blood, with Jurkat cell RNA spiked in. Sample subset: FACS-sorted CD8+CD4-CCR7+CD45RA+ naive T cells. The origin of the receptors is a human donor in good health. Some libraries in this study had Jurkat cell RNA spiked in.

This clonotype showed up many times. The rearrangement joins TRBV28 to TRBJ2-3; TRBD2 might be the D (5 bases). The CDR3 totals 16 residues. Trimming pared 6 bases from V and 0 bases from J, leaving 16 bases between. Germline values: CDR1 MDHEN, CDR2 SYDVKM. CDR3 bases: TGTGCCAGCAGCCCATCGAGCGGAGAGAGCACAGATACGCAGTATTTT. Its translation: CASSPSSGESTDTQYF.

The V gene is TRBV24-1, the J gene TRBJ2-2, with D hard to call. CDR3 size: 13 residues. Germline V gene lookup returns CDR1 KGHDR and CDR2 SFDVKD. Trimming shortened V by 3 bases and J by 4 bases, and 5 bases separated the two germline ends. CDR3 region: CATSDLGTGELFF. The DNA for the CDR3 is TGTGCCACCAGTGATCTCGGCACCGGGGAGCTGTTTTTT.

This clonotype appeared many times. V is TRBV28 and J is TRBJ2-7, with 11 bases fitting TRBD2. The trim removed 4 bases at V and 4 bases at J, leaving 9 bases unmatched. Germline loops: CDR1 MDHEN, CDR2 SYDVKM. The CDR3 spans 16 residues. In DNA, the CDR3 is TGTGCCAGCAGTTCCACCTTAGCGGGAGGGTTATACGAGCAGTACTTC. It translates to CASSSTLAGGLYEQYF.

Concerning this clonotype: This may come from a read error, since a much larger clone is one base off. CDR3 sequence: CASSSSPGHGMSDTQYF. DNA for the CDR3: TGTGCCAGCAGCTCCAGTCCGGGACATGGTATGTCCGATACGCAGTATTTT. This rearrangement joins TRBV13 to TRBJ2-3; possibly TRBD1 for D (6 bases). In germline, CDR1 is PRHDT, CDR2 FYEKMQ (reference sequence). Deletions cut 4 bases from V and 6 bases from J, with 23 bases between. The CDR3 is made up of 17 amino acids.

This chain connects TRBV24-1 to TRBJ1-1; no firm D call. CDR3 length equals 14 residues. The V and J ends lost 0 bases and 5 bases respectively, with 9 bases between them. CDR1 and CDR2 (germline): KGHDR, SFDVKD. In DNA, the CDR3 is TGTGCCACCAGTGATTTGCAAATCGGGACTGAAGCTTTCTTT. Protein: CATSDLQIGTEAFF.